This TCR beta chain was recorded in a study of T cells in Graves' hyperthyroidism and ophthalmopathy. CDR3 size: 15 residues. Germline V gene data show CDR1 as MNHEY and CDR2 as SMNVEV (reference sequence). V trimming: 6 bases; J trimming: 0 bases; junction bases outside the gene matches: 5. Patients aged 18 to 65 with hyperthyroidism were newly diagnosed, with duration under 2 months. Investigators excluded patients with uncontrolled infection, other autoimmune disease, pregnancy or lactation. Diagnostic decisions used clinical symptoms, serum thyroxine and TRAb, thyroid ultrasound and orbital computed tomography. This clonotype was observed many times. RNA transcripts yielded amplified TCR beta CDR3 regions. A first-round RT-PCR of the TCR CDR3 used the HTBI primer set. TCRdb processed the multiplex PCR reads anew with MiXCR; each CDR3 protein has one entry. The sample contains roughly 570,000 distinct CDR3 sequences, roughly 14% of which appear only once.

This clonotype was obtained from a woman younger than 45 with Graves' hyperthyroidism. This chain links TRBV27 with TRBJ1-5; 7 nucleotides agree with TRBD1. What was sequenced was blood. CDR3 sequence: CASRHRGLSNQPQHF. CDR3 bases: TGTGCCAGCAGGCACAGGGGACTTAGCAATCAGCCCCAGCATTTT.